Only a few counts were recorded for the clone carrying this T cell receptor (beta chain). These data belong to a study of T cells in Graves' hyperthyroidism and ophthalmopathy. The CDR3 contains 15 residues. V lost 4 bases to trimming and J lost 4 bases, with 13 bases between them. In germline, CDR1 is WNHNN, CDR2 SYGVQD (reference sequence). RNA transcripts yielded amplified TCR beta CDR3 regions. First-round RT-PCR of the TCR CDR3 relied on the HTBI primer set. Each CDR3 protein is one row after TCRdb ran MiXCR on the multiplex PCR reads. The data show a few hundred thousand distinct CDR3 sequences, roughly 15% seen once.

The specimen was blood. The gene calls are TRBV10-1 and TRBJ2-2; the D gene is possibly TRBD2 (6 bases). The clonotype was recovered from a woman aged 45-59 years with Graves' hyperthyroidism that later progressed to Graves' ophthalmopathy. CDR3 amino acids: CASSVVAEGTGELFF. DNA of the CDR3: TGCGCCAGCAGTGTCGTAGCGGAAGGCACCGGGGAGCTGTTTTTT.